Following are 18 T cell receptor beta chains from one sample sequenced in a study of blood T cell repertoires in COVID-19. Profiled with immunoSEQ multiplex PCR; TCRdb holds only in-frame clones, not every one. The sample consists of about 380,000 clones, around 87% of them appearing once. The sequenced sample consisted of PBMCs or T cells enriched from blood (not recorded which). The receptors derive from a young man who had recovered from COVID-19.

The chain uses TRBV7-2 and TRBJ2-5; no clear D gene. Trimming removed 4 bases from V and 1 base from J, with 10 bases in between. Germline values: CDR1 SGHTA, CDR2 FQGNSA. The CDR3 runs 14 residues. The chain's CDR3 is CASSSTRLQETQYF. CDR3 bases: TGTGCCAGCAGCTCGACTCGCCTCCAAGAGACCCAGTACTTC.

The count of this clone is one. The rearrangement links TRBV11-2 to TRBJ2-7, with D possibly being TRBD1 (6 bases). V was clipped by 6 bases and J by 1 base, with 13 bases between them. This CDR3 is 14 amino acids long. The V gene's germline CDR1 is SGHAT and CDR2 FQNNGV. CDR3 bases: TGTGCCAGCAGATCCCTACAGGGATCCTACGAGCAGTACTTC. Amino acids: CASRSLQGSYEQYF.

Only one count was recorded for this clone. This chain uses TRBV5-5 with TRBJ2-2; 8 bases align to TRBD1. This CDR3 is built from 15 residues. With V trimmed by 1 base and J by 5 bases, 4 bases remained unmatched. The germline V gene has CDR1 SGHKS and CDR2 YYEKEE (reference sequence). The CDR3 DNA reads as TGTGCCAGCAGCTTGCCAGGGGGCAAGACCGGGGAGCTGTTTTTT. It yields the protein CASSLPGGKTGELFF.

This rearrangement joins TRBV18 to TRBJ1-4; D might be TRBD1 (5 bases). Germline CDR1 KGHSH, CDR2 LQKENI. V lost 2 bases and J 0 bases, leaving 16 bases between the germline ends. The CDR3 spans 18 residues. The CDR3: CASSPSEGIGATNEKLFF. Here the CDR3 DNA reads TGTGCCAGCTCACCATCAGAAGGGATAGGGGCAACTAATGAAAAACTGTTTTTT.

The genes are TRBV28 and TRBJ1-5; TRBD1 is a possible D gene (6 bases). Germline CDR1 and CDR2: MDHEN and SYDVKM. CDR3 length equals 13 residues. Trimming removed 3 bases from V and 4 bases from J, with 7 bases in between. This chain's CDR3 is CASSLQGNQPQHF. The CDR3 DNA reads TGTGCCAGCAGTTTGCAGGGGAATCAGCCCCAGCATTTT.

The chain links TRBV18 to TRBJ1-2; maybe TRBD1 (5 bases). The CDR3 covers 17 residues. From germline, CDR1 is KGHSH and CDR2 LQKENI. Trimming removed 2 bases from V and 6 bases from J, with 22 bases in between. The CDR3 region has the DNA TGTGCCAGCTCACCAGGGAACCCGGACATAGCTGGTGATGGCTACACCTTC. Amino acids: CASSPGNPDIAGDGYTF.

The chain carries TRBV6-2 or TRBV6-3 and TRBJ1-5; TRBD1 agrees at 8 bases. CDR1 and CDR2 from the germline V gene are MNHEY and SVGEGT. The CDR3 spans 14 residues. The ends lost 6 bases at V and 4 bases at J; junction bases unmatched: 5. CDR3 coding DNA: TGTGCCAGCAGCCCCCAGGGGGCGAATCAGCCCCAGCATTTT. It specifies CASSPQGANQPQHF.

The chain links TRBV6-2 or TRBV6-3 to TRBJ1-1; 7 bases match TRBD1. This CDR3 spans 13 amino acids. V trimming: 2 bases; J trimming: 6 bases; junction bases outside the gene matches: 3. CDR1 and CDR2 from the germline V gene are MNHEY and SVGEGT. The CDR3 sequence is CASSYTGQAEAFF. As DNA, the CDR3 is TGTGCCAGCAGTTACACCGGACAGGCTGAAGCTTTCTTT.

The table lists this clone with a count of one. The chain couples TRBV3-1 (or the pseudogene TRBV3-2) to TRBJ1-1; D perhaps matches TRBD1 (6 bases). Deletions cut 11 bases from V and 5 bases from J, with 18 bases between. This CDR3 is 13 amino acids long. Germline CDR1 reads LGHDT; CDR2 reads YNNKEL (reference sequence). The CDR3 region is CAAFGRGPTEAFF. The CDR3 bases are TGTGCCGCATTCGGCAGGGGCCCAACTGAAGCTTTCTTT.

This rearrangement joins TRBV11-2 to TRBJ1-1; no reliable D call. The germline gives CDR1 SGHAT, CDR2 FQNNGV. The CDR3 has 11 residues. Trimming left V 3 bases short and J 6 bases short, with 5 bases between. The CDR3 loop is CASSFNSEAFF. For the CDR3, the DNA is TGTGCCAGCAGCTTTAACTCTGAAGCTTTCTTT. Variable domain in full (rest from reference TRBV11-2 and TRBJ1-1): EAGVAQSPRYKIIEKRQSVAFWCNPISGHATLYWYQQILGQGPKLLIQFQNNGVVDDSQLPKDRFSAERLKGVDSTLKIQPAKLEDSAVYLCASSFNSEAFFGQGTRLTVV.

The chain links TRBV2 to TRBJ2-2, with 11 bases identical to TRBD1. Germline CDR1 reads SNHLY; CDR2 reads FYNNEI. J lost 5 bases, V lost 4 bases, and 0 bases had no gene match. The CDR3 has 14 amino acids. DNA for the CDR3: TGTGCCAGCAGTGGGGACAGGGGGACCGGGGAGCTGTTTTTT. Its translation is CASSGDRGTGELFF.

The rearrangement links TRBV5-6 to TRBJ2-2; D possibly corresponds to TRBD1 (5 bases). The CDR3 sequence is 15 residues long. Germline V gene data show CDR1 as SGHDT and CDR2 as YYEEEE. V dropped 0 bases and J dropped 2 bases, with 8 bases sitting between them. The CDR3 here is CASSLGQTNTGELFF. The CDR3 DNA sequence: TGTGCCAGCAGCTTGGGACAGACCAACACCGGGGAGCTGTTTTTT.

On this clone itself: Within the sample, other DNA sequences also encode this same CDR3. The rearrangement links TRBV2 to TRBJ2-7; 8 nucleotides match TRBD1. The germline CDR1 and CDR2 sequences are SNHLY and FYNNEI. The CDR3 consists of 12 residues. V dropped 4 bases and J dropped 4; count of bases not matched to a gene: 0. Written as DNA, the CDR3 is TGTGCCAGCAGTGGGACAGGGTACGAGCAGTACTTC. As protein: CASSGTGYEQYF.

The chain has TRBV7-8 and TRBJ2-3; D is perhaps TRBD2 (6 bases). The CDR3 has 16 residues. Germline CDR1 and CDR2: SGHVS and FQNEAQ. Between the trimmed V and J ends, which lost 5 bases and 2 bases, there was a span of 17 bases. CDR3 coding DNA: TGTGCCAGCAGCCCACAGCGGGCCCCCCTCACAGATACGCAGTATTTT. It specifies CASSPQRAPLTDTQYF. The variable domain in full, completed from reference TRBV7-8 and TRBJ2-3, reads GAGVSQSPRYKVAKRGQDVALRCDPISGHVSLFWYQQALGQGPEFLTYFQNEAQLDKSGLPSDRFFAERPEGSVSTLKIQRTQQEDSAVYLCASSPQRAPLTDTQYFGPGTRLTVL.

The genes are TRBV19 and TRBJ1-2, with D tentatively TRBD1 (5 bases). The CDR3 is 15 amino acids. Trimming removed 7 bases from V and 5 bases from J, with 20 bases in between. Germline assignment: CDR1 LNHDA and CDR2 SQIVND (reference sequence). CDR3 sequence reads: CASIPRDLGRYGYTF. CDR3 nucleotides: TGTGCCAGTATTCCCCGGGACTTGGGGCGGTATGGCTACACCTTC.

The chain combines TRBV30 with TRBJ1-4, with 9 nucleotides matching TRBD1. With 4 bases clipped from V and 4 bases from J, the junction kept 10 bases outside the gene matches. The CDR3 spans 16 residues. The germline CDR1 and CDR2 sequences are GTSNPN and SVGIG (reference sequence). CDR3 sequence: CAWKDKRTGVNEKLFF. The CDR3, as DNA: TGTGCCTGGAAGGATAAAAGGACAGGGGTTAATGAAAAACTGTTTTTT.

This clone was seen once. The chain links TRBV5-4 to TRBJ1-5; 7 nucleotides align to TRBD1. V lost 0 bases to trimming and J lost 6 bases; unmatched junction nucleotides: 6. There are 15 residues in the CDR3. Germline lookup yields CDR1 SGHNT and CDR2 YYREEE (reference sequence). The CDR3 spells CASSLGGGAGQPQHF. As DNA, the CDR3 is TGTGCCAGCAGCTTGGGAGGGGGCGCGGGTCAGCCCCAGCATTTT.

V and J are TRBV9 and TRBJ2-5; the D gene is possibly TRBD1 (6 bases). CDR1 and CDR2 from the germline V gene are SGDLS and YYNGEE. The CDR3 has 14 residues. With 4 bases removed from V and 2 bases from J, the gap between germline ends came to 12 bases. The CDR3, as DNA: TGTGCCAGCAGCACCGCCGGGACACAAGAGACCCAGTACTTC. Its protein product is CASSTAGTQETQYF. Filled out from reference TRBV9 and TRBJ2-5, the complete variable domain reads DSGVTQTPKHLITATGQRVTLRCSPRSGDLSVYWYQQSLDQGLQFLIQYYNGEERAKGNILERFSAQQFPDLHSELNLSSLELGDSALYFCASSTAGTQETQYFGPGTRLLVL.